This T cell receptor beta chain was identified in a study of OX40 agonist ivuxolimab in advanced cancers. Study in general: Intravenous ivuxolimab at 0.01 to 10 mg/kg was given to patients every 2 weeks. Patients with hepatocellular carcinoma, melanoma, renal cell or head and neck cancer made up the dose-escalation patients.

As for this clone: Its antigen is as yet unknown.

The CDR3 sequence is 15 residues long. Germline CDR1 and CDR2: SGHRS and YFSETQ. Trimming cost V 1 base and J 1 base, with 9 bases left between them. Points from the study as a whole: At 0.1 to 3.0 mg/kg and by week 6, clonal expansion occurred in CD4+ and CD8+ blood T cells. No antigen was identified for the clonally expanded peripheral T cells.

Profiled with immunoSEQ multiplex PCR; TCRdb holds only in-frame clones, not every one. The sample holds 45,000 to 60,000 clones, 80% to 95% seen once. The J gene is TRBJ1-5, the V gene TRBV5-1; no clear D gene. The sequencing used CD4+ or CD8+ T cells sorted from blood, collected in a trial of the OX40 agonist ivuxolimab. This sequence originates from an adult with an advanced solid tumor such as melanoma, head and neck, liver or kidney cancer. CDR3 nucleotide sequence: TGCGCCAGCAGCTTGAACGTGGACAGCAATCAGCCCCAGCATTTT. It specifies CASSLNVDSNQPQHF.